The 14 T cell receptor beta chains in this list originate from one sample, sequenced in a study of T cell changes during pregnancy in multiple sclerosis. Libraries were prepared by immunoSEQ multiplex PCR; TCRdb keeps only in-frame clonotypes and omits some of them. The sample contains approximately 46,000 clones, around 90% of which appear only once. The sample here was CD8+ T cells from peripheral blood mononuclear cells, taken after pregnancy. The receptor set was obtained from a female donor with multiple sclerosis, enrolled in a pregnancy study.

This chain's CDR3 is CASSQDQTGNHQPQHF. The CDR3 DNA reads TGTGCCAGCAGCCAAGATCAGACAGGGAACCATCAGCCCCAGCATTTT. The chain is built from TRBV4-2 and TRBJ1-5, with TRBD1 matching 7 bases. CDR1 is LGHNA and CDR2 is YNFKEQ in the germline V gene. CDR3 length equals 16 residues. With 0 bases clipped from V and 5 bases from J, the junction kept 7 bases outside the gene matches.

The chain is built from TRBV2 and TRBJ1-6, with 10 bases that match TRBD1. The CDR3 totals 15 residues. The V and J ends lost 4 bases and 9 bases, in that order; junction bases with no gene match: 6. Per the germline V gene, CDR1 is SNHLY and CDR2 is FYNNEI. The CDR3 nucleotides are TGTGCCAGCAGTGTCAGGGGACAGGGGATTTCACCCCTCCACTTT. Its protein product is CASSVRGQGISPLHF.

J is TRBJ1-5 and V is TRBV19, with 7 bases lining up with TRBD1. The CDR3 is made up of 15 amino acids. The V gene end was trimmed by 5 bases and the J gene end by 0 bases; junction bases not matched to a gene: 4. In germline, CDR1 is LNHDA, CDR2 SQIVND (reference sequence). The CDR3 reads CASSAGQHSNQPQHF. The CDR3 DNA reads TGTGCCAGTAGTGCGGGACAGCATAGCAATCAGCCCCAGCATTTT.

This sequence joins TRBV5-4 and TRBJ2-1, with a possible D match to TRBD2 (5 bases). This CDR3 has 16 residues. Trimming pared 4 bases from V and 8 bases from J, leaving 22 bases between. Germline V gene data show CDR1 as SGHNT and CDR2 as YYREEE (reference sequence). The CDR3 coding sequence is TGTGCCAGCAGCGCCTTAACTAGGCCTGAGGTCCATGAGCAGTTCTTC. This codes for CASSALTRPEVHEQFF.

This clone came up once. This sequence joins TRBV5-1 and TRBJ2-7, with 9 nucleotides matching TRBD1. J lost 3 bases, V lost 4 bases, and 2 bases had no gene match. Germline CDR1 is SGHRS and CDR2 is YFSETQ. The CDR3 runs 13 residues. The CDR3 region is CASSLDRGYEQYF. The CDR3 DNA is TGCGCCAGCAGCCTGGACAGGGGCTACGAGCAGTACTTC.

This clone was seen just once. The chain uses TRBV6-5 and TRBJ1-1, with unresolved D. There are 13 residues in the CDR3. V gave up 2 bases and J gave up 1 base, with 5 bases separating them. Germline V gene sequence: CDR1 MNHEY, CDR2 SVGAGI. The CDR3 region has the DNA TGTGCCAGCAGTTACGCCAGGAACACTGAAGCTTTCTTT. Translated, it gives CASSYARNTEAFF.

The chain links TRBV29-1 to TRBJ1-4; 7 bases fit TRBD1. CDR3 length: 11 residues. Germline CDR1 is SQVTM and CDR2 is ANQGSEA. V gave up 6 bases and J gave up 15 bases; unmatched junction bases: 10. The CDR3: CSVKPGGHLFF. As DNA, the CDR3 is TGCAGCGTGAAACCAGGGGGGCACTTGTTTTTT. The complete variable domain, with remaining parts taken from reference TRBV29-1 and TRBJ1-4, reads SAVISQKPSRDICQRGTSLTIQCQVDSQVTMMFWYRQQPGQSLTLIATANQGSEATYESGFVIDKFPISRPNLTFSTLTVSNMSPEDSSIYLCSVKPGGHLFFGSGTQLSVL.

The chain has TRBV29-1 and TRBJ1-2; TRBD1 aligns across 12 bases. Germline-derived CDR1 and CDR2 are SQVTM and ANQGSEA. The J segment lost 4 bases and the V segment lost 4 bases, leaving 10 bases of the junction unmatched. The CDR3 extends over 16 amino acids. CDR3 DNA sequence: TGCAGCGTTGTTGACGGGGACAGGGGGCTCCGCTATGGCTACACCTTC. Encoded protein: CSVVDGDRGLRYGYTF.

DNA of the CDR3: TGTGCCAGCAGCGCAAGTCCAGGGGGCGGAAACAATGAGCAGTTCTTC. It yields the protein CASSASPGGGNNEQFF. The rearrangement links TRBV7-6 to TRBJ2-1; TRBD1 matches 8 bases. The CDR3 runs to 16 residues. Losses at the gene ends were 5 bases for V and 5 bases for J; bases not matched to a gene: 11. Germline CDR1 reads SGHVS; CDR2 reads FNYEAQ.

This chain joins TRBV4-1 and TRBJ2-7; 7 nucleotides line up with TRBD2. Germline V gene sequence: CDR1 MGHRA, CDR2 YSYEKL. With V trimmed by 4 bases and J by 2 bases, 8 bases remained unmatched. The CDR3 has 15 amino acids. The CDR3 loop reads CASSPSSGFPYEQYF. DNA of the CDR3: TGCGCCAGCAGCCCGTCTAGCGGCTTCCCCTACGAGCAGTACTTC.

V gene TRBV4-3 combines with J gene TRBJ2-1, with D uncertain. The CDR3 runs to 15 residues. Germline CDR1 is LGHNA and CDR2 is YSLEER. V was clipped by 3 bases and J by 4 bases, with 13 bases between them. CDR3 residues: CASSHSTGSYNEQFF. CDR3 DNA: TGCGCCAGCAGCCATAGCACTGGGTCGTACAATGAGCAGTTCTTC.

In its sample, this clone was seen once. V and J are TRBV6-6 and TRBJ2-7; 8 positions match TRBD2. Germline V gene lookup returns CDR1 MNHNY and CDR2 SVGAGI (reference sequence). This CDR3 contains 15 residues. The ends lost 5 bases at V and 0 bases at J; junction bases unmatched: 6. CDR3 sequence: CASSIAGTSSYEQYF. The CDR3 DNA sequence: TGTGCCAGCAGTATAGCGGGGACCAGCTCCTACGAGCAGTACTTC.

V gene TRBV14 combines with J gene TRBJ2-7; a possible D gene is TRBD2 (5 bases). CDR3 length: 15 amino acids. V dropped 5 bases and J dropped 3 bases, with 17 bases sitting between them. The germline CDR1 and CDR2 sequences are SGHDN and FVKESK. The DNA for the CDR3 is TGTGCCAGCAGCAAGACTATGGACGGTTTCTACGAGCAGTACTTC. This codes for CASSKTMDGFYEQYF. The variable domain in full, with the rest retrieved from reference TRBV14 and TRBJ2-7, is EAGVTQFPSHSVIEKGQTVTLRCDPISGHDNLYWYRRVMGKEIKFLLHFVKESKQDESGMPNNRFLAERTGGTYSTLKVQPAELEDSGVYFCASSKTMDGFYEQYFGPGTRLTVT.

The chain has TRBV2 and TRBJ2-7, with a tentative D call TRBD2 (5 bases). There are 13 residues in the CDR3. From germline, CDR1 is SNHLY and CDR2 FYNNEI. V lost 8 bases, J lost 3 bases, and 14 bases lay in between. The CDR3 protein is CASRGSVIYEQYF. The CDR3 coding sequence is TGTGCCAGCCGGGGTTCAGTCATCTACGAGCAGTACTTC. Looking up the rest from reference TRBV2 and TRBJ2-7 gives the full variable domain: EPEVTQTPSHQVTQMGQEVILRCVPISNHLYFYWYRQILGQKVEFLVSFYNNEISEKSEIFDDQFSVERPDGSNFTLKIRSTKLEDSAMYFCASRGSVIYEQYFGPGTRLTVT.